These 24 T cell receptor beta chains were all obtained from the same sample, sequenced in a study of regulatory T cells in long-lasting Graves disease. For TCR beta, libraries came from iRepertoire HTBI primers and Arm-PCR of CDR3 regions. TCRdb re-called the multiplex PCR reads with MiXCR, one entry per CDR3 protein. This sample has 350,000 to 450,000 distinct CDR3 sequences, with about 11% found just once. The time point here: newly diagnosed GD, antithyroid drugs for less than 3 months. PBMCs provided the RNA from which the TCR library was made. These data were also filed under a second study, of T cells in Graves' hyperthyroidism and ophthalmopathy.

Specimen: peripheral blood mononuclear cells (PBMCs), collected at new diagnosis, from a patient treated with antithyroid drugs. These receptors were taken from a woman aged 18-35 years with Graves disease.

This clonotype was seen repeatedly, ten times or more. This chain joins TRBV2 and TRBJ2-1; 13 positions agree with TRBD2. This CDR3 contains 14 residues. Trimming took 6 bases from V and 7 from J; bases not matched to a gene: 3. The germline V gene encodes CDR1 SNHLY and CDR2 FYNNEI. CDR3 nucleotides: TGTGCCAGCAGGACGGGACTAGCGGGGAATGAGCAGTTCTTC. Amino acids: CASRTGLAGNEQFF.

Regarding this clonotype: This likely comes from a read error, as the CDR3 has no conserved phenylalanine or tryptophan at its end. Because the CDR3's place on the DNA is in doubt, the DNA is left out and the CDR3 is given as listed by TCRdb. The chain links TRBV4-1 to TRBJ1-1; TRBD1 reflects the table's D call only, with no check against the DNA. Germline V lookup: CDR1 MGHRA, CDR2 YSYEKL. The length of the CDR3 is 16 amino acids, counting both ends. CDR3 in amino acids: CASSPGRRAGGTEAFS.

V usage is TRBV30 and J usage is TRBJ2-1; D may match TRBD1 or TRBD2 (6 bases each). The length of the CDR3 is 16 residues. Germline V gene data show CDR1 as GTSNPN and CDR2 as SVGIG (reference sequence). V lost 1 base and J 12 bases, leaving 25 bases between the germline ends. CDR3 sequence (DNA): TGTGCCTGGAGTGGAAGGGGGGACGTGTGGATGGGCACGCAGTTCTTC. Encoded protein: CAWSGRGDVWMGTQFF. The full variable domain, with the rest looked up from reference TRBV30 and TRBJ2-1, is SQTIHQWPATLVQPVGSPLSLECTVEGTSNPNLYWYRQAAGRGLQLLFYSVGIGQISSEVPQNLSASRPQDRQFILSSKKLLLSDSGFYLCAWSGRGDVWMGTQFFGPGTRLTVL.

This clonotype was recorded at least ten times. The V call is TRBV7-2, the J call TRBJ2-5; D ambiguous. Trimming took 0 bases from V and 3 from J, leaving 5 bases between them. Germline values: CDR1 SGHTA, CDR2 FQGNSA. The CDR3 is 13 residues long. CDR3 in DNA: TGTGCCAGCAGCTTAGCGCCAAAAGAGACCCAGTACTTC. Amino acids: CASSLAPKETQYF.

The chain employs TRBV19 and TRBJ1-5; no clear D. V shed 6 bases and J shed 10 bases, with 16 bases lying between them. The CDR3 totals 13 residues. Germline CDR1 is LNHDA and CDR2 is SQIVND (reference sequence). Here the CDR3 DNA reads TGTGCCAGTAGAACATCGGGCCTACTACCCCAGCATTTT. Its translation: CASRTSGLLPQHF.

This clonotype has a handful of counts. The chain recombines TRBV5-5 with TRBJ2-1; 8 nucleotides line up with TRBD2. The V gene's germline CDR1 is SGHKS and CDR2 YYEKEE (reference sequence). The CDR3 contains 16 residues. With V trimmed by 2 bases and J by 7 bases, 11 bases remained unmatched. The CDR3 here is CASSFPRLAPTNEQFF. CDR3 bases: TGTGCCAGCAGCTTCCCAAGACTAGCGCCCACTAATGAGCAGTTCTTC.

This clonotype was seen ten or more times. CDR3 in amino acids: CASSYSGTGYEQYV. The CDR3 DNA reads TGTGCCAGCAGTTACAGCGGGACAGGGTATGAGCAGTACGTC. The rearrangement joins TRBV27 to TRBJ2-7; 9 bases align to TRBD1. The CDR3 is 14 residues long. V was pared by 4 bases and J by 7 bases, with 8 bases of the junction left unmatched. The V gene's germline CDR1 is MNHEY and CDR2 SMNVEV (reference sequence).

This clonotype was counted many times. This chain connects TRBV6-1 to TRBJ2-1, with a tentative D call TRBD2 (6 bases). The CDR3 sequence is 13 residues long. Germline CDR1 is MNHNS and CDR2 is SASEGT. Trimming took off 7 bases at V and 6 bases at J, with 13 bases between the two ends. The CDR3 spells CASKNSGGNEQFF. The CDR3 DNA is TGTGCCAGCAAGAATTCCGGGGGCAATGAGCAGTTCTTC.

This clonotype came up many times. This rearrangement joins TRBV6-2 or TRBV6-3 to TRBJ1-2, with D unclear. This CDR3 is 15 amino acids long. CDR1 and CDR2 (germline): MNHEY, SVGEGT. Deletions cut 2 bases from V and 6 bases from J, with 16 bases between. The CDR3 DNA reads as TGTGCCAGCAGTTACGACTACAGTCGCACTGATGGCTACACCTTC. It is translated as CASSYDYSRTDGYTF.

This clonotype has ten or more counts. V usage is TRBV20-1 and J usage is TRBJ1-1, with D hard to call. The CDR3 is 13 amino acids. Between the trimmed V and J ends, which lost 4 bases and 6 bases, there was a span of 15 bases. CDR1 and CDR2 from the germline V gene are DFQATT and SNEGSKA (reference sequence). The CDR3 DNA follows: TGCAGTGCTAACAGACGAGTGCGCCCTGAAGCTTTCTTT. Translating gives CSANRRVRPEAFF.

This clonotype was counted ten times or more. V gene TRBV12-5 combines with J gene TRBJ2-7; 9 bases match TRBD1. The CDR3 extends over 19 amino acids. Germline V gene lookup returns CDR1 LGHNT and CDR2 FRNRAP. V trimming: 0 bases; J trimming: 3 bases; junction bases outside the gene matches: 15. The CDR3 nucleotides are TGTGCTAGTGGTTTGGTCGTGGGACAGGGTAGGTTTAGTGACTACGAGCAGTACGTC. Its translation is CASGLVVGQGRFSDYEQYV.

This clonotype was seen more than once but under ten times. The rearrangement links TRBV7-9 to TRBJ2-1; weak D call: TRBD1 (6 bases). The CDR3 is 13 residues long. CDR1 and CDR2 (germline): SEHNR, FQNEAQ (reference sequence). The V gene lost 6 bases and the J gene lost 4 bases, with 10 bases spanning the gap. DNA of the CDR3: TGTGCCAGCAGACCGGGACATTACAATGAGCAGTTCTTC. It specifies CASRPGHYNEQFF.

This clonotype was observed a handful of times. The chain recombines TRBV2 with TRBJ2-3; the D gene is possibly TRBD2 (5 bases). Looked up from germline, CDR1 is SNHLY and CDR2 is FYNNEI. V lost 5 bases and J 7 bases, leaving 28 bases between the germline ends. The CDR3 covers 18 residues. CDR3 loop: CASSPEIRAGLVPYTQYF. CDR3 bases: TGTGCCAGCAGTCCCGAAATTCGGGCGGGCCTCGTGCCTTATACGCAGTATTTT.

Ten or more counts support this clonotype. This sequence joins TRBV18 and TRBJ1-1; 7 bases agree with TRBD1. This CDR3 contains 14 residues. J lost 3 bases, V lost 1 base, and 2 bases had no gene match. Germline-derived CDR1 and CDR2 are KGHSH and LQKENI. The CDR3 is CASSPQGADTEAFF. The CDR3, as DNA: TGTGCCAGCTCACCACAGGGGGCTGACACTGAAGCTTTCTTT.

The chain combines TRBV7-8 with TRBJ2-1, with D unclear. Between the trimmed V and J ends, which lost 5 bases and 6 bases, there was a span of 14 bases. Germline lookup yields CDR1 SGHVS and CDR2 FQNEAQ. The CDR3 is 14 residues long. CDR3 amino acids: CASSLGSRANEQFF. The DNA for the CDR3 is TGTGCCAGCAGCCTTGGGTCCCGAGCCAATGAGCAGTTCTTC. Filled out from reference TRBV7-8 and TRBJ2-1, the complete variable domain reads GAGVSQSPRYKVAKRGQDVALRCDPISGHVSLFWYQQALGQGPEFLTYFQNEAQLDKSGLPSDRFFAERPEGSVSTLKIQRTQQEDSAVYLCASSLGSRANEQFFGPGTRLTVL.

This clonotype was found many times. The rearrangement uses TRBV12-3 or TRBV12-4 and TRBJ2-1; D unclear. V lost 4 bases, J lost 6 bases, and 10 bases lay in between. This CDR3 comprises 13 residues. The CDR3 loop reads CASSSLPGNEQFF. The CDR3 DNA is TGTGCCAGCAGTTCCCTCCCCGGCAATGAGCAGTTCTTC.

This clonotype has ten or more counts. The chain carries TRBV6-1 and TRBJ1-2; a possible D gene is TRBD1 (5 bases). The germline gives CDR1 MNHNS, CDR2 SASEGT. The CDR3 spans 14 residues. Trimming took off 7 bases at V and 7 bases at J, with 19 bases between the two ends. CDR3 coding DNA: TGTGCCAGCAAAGAGACAACGGGACCGACTGGCTACACCTTC. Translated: CASKETTGPTGYTF.

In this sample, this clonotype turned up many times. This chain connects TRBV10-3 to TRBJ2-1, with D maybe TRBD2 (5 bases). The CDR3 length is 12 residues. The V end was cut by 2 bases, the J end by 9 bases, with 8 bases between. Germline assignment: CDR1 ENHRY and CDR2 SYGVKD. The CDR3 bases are TGTGCCATCAGTGAGACCGGGATTGAGCAGTTCTTC. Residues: CAISETGIEQFF.

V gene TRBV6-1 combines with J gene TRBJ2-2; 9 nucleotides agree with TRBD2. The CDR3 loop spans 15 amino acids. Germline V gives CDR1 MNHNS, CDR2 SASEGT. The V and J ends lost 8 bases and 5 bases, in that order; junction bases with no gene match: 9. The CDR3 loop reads CASARTSGWTGELFF. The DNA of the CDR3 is TGTGCCAGCGCTCGAACTAGCGGGTGGACCGGGGAGCTGTTTTTT.

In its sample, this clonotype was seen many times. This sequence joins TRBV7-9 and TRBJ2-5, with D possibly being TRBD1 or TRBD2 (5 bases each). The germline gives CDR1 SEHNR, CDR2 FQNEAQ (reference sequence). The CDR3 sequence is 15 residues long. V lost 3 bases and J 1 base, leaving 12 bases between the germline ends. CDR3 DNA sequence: TGTGCCAGCAGCTTCACTTTGAGGGGCCAAGAGACCCAGTACTTC. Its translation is CASSFTLRGQETQYF. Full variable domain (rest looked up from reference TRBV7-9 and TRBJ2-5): DTGVSQNPRHKITKRGQNVTFRCDPISEHNRLYWYRQTLGQGPEFLTYFQNEAQLEKSRLLSDRFSAERPKGSFSTLEIQRTEQGDSAMYLCASSFTLRGQETQYFGPGTRLLVL.

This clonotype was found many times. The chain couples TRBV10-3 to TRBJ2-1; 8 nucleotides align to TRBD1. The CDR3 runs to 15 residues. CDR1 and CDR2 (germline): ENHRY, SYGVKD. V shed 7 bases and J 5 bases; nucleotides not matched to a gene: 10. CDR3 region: CAITGKTGGNNEQFF. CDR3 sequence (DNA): TGTGCCATCACAGGGAAAACAGGGGGAAACAATGAGCAGTTCTTC.

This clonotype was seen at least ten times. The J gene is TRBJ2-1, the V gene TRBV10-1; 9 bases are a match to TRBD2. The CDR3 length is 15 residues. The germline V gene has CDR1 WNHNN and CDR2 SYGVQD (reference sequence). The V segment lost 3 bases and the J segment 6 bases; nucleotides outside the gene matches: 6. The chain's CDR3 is CASSDHYSGGNEQFF. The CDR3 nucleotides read TGCGCCAGCAGTGACCACTATAGCGGGGGCAATGAGCAGTTCTTC.

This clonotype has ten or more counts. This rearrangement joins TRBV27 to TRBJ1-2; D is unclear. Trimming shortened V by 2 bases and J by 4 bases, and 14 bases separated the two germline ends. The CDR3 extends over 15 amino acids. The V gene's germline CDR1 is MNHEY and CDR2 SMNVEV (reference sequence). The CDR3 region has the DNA TGTGCCAGCAGTTTAGTCAGGTGGAGCCCCTATGGCTACACCTTC. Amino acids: CASSLVRWSPYGYTF.

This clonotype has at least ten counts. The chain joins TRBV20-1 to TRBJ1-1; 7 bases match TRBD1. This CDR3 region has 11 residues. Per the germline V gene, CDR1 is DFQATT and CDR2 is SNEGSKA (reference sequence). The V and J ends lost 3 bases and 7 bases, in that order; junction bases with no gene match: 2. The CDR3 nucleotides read TGCAGTGCTAGGACAGGGTTTGAAGCTTTCTTT. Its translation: CSARTGFEAFF.